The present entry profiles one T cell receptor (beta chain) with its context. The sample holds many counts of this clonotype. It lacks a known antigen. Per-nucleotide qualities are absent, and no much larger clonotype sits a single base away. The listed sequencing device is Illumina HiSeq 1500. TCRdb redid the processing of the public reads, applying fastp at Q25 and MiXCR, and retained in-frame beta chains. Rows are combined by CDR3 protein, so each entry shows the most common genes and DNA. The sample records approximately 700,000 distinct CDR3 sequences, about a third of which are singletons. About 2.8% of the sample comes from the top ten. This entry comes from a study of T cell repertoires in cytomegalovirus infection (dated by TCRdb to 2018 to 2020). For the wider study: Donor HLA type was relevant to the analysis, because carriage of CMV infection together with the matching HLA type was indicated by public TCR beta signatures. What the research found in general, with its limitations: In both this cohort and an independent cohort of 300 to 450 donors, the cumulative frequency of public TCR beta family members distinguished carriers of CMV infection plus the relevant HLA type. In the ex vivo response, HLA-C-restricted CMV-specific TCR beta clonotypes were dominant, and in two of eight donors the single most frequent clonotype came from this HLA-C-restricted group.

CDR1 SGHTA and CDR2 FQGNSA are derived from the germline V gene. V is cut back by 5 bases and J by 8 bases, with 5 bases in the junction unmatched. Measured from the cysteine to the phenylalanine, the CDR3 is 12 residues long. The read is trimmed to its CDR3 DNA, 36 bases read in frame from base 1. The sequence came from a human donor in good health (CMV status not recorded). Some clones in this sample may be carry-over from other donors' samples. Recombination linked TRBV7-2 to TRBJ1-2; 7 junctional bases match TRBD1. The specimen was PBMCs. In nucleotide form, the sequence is TGTGCCAGCAGCGTAGACAGGGTCGGCTACACCTTC. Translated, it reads CASSVDRVGYTF.